This is a list of T cell receptor beta chains from one sample in a study of T cell repertoires in cytomegalovirus infection. TCRdb recomputed calls from the reads with MiXCR, one row per CDR3 protein. The sample holds hundreds of thousands of distinct CDR3 sequences, about 8.8% seen once. The material sequenced was PBMCs. These receptors were collected from a human donor in good health (CMV status not recorded). Some clones in this sample may be carry-over from other donors' samples. CDR3s include the opening cysteine and the closing phenylalanine or tryptophan. D genes are given only for firm matches. Clone size is not always given. Where it is, it says once, few, many or a class for expanded clones.

J,length,size,D,V,CDR3,DNA
TRBJ1-2,14,many,-,TRBV7-2,CASLLERAGYGYTF,TGTGCCAGCTTACTTGAAAGGGCAGGGTATGGCTACACCTTC
TRBJ1-1,14,many,-,TRBV12-3/TRBV12-4,CASSLAGSSTEAFF,TGTGCCAGCAGTTTAGCGGGTTCAAGCACTGAAGCTTTCTTT
TRBJ2-2,16,once,TRBD1,TRBV6-6,CASRYRPGQGAGELLF,TGTGCCAGCAGATACCGCCCGGGACAGGGAGCCGGGGAGCTGTTGTTT
TRBJ1-5,16,few,TRBD1,TRBV28,CASSLWTGGSNQPQHF,TGTGCCAGCAGTTTATGGACAGGGGGCAGCAATCAGCCCCAGCATTTT
TRBJ2-1,15,many,TRBD2,TRBV14,CASSQPGLAYNEQFF,TGTGCCAGCAGCCAACCGGGACTAGCGTACAATGAGCAGTTCTTC
TRBJ2-1,15,many,TRBD2,TRBV15,CATSRDGGGYNEQFF,TGTGCCACCAGCAGAGATGGGGGGGGCTACAATGAGCAGTTCTTC
TRBJ2-3,15,many,-,TRBV20-1,CSALNRREGTDTQYF,TGCAGTGCCCTAAACCGGAGGGAAGGAACAGATACGCAGTATTTT
TRBJ2-1,16,few,TRBD2,TRBV9,CASSVEGSGGLNEQFF,TGTGCCAGCAGCGTAGAAGGTTCGGGGGGGCTTAATGAGCAGTTCTTC
TRBJ1-5,19,many,TRBD1,TRBV20-1,CSALPIRDRVWDSNQPQHF,TGCAGTGCCCTCCCTATTCGGGACAGGGTCTGGGATAGCAATCAGCCCCAGCATTTT
TRBJ1-2,14,many,-,TRBV25-1,CASSPTDRIYGYTF,TGTGCCAGCAGTCCCACCGACAGGATCTATGGCTACACCTTC
TRBJ1-1,14,-,TRBD1,TRBV7-9,CASRGTGGYTEAFF,TGTGCCAGCAGGGGTACAGGGGGTTACACTGAAGCTTTCTTT